These 5 T cell receptor beta chains were sequenced from one sample in a study of T cell responses to AZD1222 COVID-19 vaccine. Libraries were prepared by immunoSEQ multiplex PCR; TCRdb keeps only in-frame clonotypes and omits some of them. Of about 96,000 clones in the sample, roughly 88% are singletons; the top ten hold about 28%. The input for sequencing was peripheral blood, taken on day 0 of AZD1222 vaccination. The origin of the receptors is an adult in good health.

The chain is built from TRBV5-6 and TRBJ2-2; 9 positions agree with TRBD1. The CDR3 is 14 residues long. CDR1 is SGHDT and CDR2 is YYEEEE in the germline V gene. J was trimmed by 5 bases and V by 4 bases; bases with no gene match: 3. This chain's CDR3 is CASSGTGRTGELFF. The DNA for the CDR3 is TGTGCCAGCAGCGGGACAGGGCGTACCGGGGAGCTGTTTTTT.

The chain links TRBV6-2 or TRBV6-3 to TRBJ1-2, with D possibly being TRBD1 (6 bases). Trimming removed 5 bases at V and 0 bases at J, with 13 bases between. This CDR3 contains 15 residues. Germline V gene data show CDR1 as MNHEY and CDR2 as SVGEGT. The CDR3 loop reads CASSDPGTTNYGYTF. CDR3 nucleotide sequence: TGTGCCAGCAGTGATCCCGGGACAACTAACTATGGCTACACCTTC.

This clone has just one count. The CDR3 sequence: CASRHWTGRDTQYF. CDR3 coding DNA: TGTGCCAGCAGGCATTGGACAGGGCGGGATACGCAGTATTTT. The genes are TRBV28 and TRBJ2-3; TRBD1 aligns across 8 bases. Germline CDR1 is MDHEN and CDR2 is SYDVKM. The CDR3 is made up of 14 amino acids. J gave up 6 bases and V 6 bases, and 8 bases lay outside the gene matches.

The chain is built from TRBV20-1 and TRBJ2-1, with TRBD2 identical over 11 bases. V was clipped by 3 bases and J by 1 base; unmatched bases: 5. The CDR3 extends over 16 amino acids. From germline, CDR1 is DFQATT and CDR2 SNEGSKA (reference sequence). In DNA form, the CDR3 reads TGCAGTGCTAGTAGCGGGAGGGCCGAGTCCTACAATGAGCAGTTCTTC. Residues: CSASSGRAESYNEQFF.

J is TRBJ2-2 and V is TRBV6-5; perhaps TRBD2 as D (5 bases). Trimming left V 7 bases short and J 7 bases short, with 10 bases between. Germline CDR1 reads MNHEY; CDR2 reads SVGAGI. The CDR3 consists of 12 residues. The CDR3, as DNA: TGTGCCAGCACCGAGGGTTTCGGGGAGCTGTTTTTT. Amino acids: CASTEGFGELFF.